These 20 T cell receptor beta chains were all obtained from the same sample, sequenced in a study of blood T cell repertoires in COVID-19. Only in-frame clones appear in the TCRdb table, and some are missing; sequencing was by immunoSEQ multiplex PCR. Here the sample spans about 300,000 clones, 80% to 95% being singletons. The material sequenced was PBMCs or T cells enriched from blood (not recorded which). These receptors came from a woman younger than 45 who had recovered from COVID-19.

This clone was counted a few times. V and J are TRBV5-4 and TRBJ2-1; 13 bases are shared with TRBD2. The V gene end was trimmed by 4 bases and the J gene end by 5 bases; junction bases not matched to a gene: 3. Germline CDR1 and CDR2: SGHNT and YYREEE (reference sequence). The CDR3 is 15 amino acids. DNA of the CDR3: TGTGCCAGCAGCAGGGGACTAGCGGGAAACAATGAGCAGTTCTTC. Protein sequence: CASSRGLAGNNEQFF.

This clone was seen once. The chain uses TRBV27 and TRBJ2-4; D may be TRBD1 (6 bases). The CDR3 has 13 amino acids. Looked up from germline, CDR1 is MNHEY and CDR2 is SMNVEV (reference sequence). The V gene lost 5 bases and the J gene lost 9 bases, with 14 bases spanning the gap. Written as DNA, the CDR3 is TGTGCCAGCAGTCGGGACACCCGCAGCATTCAGTACTTC. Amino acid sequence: CASSRDTRSIQYF.

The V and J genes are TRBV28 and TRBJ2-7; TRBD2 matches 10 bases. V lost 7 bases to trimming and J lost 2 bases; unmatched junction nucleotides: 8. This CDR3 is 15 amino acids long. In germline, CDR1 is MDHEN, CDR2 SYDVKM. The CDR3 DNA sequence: TGTGCCAGCACTCCTAGCGGGAGTGGGCCCTACGAGCAGTACTTC. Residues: CASTPSGSGPYEQYF. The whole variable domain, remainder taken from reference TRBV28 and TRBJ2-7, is DVKVTQSSRYLVKRTGEKVFLECVQDMDHENMFWYRQDPGLGLRLIYFSYDVKMKEKGDIPEGYSVSREKKERFSLILESASTNQTSMYLCASTPSGSGPYEQYFGPGTRLTVT.

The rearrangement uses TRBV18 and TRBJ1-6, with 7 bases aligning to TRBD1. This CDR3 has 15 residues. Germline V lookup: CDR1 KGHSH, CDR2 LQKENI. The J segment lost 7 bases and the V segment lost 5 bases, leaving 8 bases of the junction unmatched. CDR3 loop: CASSATGKGNSPLHF. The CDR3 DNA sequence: TGTGCCAGCTCAGCGACAGGGAAAGGAAATTCACCCCTCCACTTT. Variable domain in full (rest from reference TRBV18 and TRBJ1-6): NAGVMQNPRHLVRRRGQEARLRCSPMKGHSHVYWYRQLPEEGLKFMVYLQKENIIDESGMPKERFSAEFPKEGPSILRIQQVVRGDSAAYFCASSATGKGNSPLHFGNGTRLTVT.

DNA for the CDR3: TGTGCCAGCAGCAAAGATTGGGACAGGGGAGTCTACGAGCAGTACTTC. Protein product: CASSKDWDRGVYEQYF. V is TRBV21-1 and J is TRBJ2-7; the D call in the table, TRBD1, was not verified against the DNA. TRBV21-1 is a listed pseudogene. This CDR3 is built from 16 residues.

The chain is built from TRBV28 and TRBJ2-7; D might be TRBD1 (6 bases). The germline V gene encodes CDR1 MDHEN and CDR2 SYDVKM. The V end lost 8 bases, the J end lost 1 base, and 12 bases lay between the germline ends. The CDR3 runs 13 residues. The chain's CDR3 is CASENGQSYEQYF. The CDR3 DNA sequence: TGTGCCAGCGAGAACGGACAGTCCTACGAGCAGTACTTC.

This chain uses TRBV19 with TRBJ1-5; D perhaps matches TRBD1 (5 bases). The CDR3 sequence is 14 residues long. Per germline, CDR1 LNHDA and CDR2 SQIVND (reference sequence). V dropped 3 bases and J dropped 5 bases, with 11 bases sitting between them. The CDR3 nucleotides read TGTGCCAGTAGTATTTTCACGGGGGATCAGCCCCAGCATTTT. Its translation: CASSIFTGDQPQHF. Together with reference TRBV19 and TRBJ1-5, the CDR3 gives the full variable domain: DGGITQSPKYLFRKEGQNVTLSCEQNLNHDAMYWYRQDPGQGLRLIYYSQIVNDFQKGDIAEGYSVSREKKESFPLTVTSAQKNPTAFYLCASSIFTGDQPQHFGDGTRLSIL.

CDR3 nucleotides: TGTGCCAGCAGTCAACTACCGGGACAGGGATACAATGAGCAGTTCTTC. As protein: CASSQLPGQGYNEQFF. The rearrangement links TRBV28 to TRBJ2-1, with 9 positions matching TRBD1. Germline V gives CDR1 MDHEN, CDR2 SYDVKM. V dropped 5 bases and J dropped 4; count of bases not matched to a gene: 9. The CDR3 loop spans 16 amino acids.

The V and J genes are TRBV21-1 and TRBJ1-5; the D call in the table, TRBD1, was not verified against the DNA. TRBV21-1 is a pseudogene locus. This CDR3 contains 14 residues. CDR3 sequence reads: CASSESGASQPQHF. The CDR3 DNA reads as TGTGCCAGCAGCGAATCAGGGGCATCACAGCCCCAGCATTTT.

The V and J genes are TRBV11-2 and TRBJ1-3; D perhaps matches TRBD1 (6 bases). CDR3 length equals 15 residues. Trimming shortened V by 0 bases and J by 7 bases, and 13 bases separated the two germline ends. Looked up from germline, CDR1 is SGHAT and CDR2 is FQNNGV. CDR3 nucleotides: TGTGCCAGCAGCTTAGACAGGGGAAGGGGTAACACCATATATTTT. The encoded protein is CASSLDRGRGNTIYF.

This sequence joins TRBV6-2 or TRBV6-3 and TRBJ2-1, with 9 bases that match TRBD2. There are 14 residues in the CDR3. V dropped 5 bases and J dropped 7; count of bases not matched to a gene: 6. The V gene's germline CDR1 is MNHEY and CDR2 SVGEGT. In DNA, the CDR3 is TGTGCCAGCAGTGTAGCGGGAGTCGTTAATGAGCAGTTCTTC. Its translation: CASSVAGVVNEQFF.

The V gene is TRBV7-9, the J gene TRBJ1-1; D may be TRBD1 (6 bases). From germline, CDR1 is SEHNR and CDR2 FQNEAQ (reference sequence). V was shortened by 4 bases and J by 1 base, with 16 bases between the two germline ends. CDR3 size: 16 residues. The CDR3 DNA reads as TGTGCCAGCAGCTCGAGGGGGGGACACCAGAACACTGAAGCTTTCTTT. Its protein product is CASSSRGGHQNTEAFF.

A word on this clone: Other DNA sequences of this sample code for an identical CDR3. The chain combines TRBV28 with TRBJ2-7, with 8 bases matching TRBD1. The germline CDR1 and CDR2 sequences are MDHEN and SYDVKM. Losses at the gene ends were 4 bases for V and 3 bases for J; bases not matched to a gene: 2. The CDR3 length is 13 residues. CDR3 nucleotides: TGTGCCAGCAGTTCAGGACAGGGCTACGAGCAGTACTTC. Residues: CASSSGQGYEQYF.

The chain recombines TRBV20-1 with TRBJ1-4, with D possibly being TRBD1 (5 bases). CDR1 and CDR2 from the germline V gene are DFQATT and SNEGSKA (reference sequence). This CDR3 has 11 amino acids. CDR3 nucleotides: TGCGGCGGCAGGTGGGGCGAAAAACTGTTTTTT. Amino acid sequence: CGGRWGEKLFF.

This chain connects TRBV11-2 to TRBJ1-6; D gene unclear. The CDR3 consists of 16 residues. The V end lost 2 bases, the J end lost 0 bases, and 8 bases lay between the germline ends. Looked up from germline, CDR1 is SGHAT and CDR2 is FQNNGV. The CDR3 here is CASSLKISSYNSPLHF. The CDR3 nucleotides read TGTGCCAGCAGCTTAAAGATCAGCTCCTATAATTCACCCCTCCACTTT. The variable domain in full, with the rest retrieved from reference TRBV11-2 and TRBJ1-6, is EAGVAQSPRYKIIEKRQSVAFWCNPISGHATLYWYQQILGQGPKLLIQFQNNGVVDDSQLPKDRFSAERLKGVDSTLKIQPAKLEDSAVYLCASSLKISSYNSPLHFGNGTRLTVT.

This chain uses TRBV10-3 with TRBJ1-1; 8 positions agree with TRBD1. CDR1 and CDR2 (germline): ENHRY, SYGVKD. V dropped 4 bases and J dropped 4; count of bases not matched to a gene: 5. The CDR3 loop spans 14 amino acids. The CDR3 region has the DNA TGTGCCATCAGTGGGACAACAGGGGGCACTGAAGCTTTCTTT. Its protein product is CAISGTTGGTEAFF.

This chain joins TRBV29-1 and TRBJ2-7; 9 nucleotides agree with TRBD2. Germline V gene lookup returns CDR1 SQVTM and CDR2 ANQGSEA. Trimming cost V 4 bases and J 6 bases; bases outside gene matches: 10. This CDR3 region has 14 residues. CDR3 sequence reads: CSVGSSGRGSEQYF. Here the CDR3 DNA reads TGCAGCGTTGGGAGTAGCGGGAGAGGCAGCGAGCAGTACTTC.

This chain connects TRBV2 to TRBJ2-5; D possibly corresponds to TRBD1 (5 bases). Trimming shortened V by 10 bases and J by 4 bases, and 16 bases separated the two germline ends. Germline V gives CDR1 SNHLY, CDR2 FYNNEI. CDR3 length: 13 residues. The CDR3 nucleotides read TGTGCCAACTACGCAGGGTTTACAGAGACCCAGTACTTC. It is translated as CANYAGFTETQYF.

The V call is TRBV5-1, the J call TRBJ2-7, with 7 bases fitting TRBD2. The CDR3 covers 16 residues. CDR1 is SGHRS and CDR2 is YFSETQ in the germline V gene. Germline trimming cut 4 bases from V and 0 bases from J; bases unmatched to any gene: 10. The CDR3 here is CASSKRQTSRSYEQYF. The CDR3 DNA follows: TGCGCCAGCAGCAAGAGGCAGACTAGCCGCTCCTACGAGCAGTACTTC. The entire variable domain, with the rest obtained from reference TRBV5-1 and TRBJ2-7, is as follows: KAGVTQTPRYLIKTRGQQVTLSCSPISGHRSVSWYQQTPGQGLQFLFEYFSETQRNKGNFPGRFSGRQFSNSRSEMNVSTLELGDSALYLCASSKRQTSRSYEQYFGPGTRLTVT.

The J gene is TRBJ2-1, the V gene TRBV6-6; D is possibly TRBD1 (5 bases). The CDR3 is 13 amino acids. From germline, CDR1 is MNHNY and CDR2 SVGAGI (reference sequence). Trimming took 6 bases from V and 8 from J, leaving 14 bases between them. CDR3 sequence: CASSTDSRHEQFF. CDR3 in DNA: TGTGCCAGCAGCACCGACAGCCGCCATGAGCAGTTCTTC.